A single sample is the source of the 8 T cell receptor beta chains below, sequenced in a study of shared clonotypes between healthy human individuals (dated by TCRdb to the early 2020s). Library creation used the immunoSEQ multiplex PCR assay. TCRdb carries this immuneACCESS record with in-frame sequences only. Its versions omit some clonotypes, under half of them owing to an unresolved V gene in the studies checked, with the rest unexplained. The sample table records 2.3 million or so clones; 93% of these occur just once. The biggest ten clones account for about 0.37% of the sample. The sample comprised naive CD4+ T cells from PBMCs. The sample's cell subset or site, from its label and the paper: CD45RA+ positively selected. The receptors come from a man aged 18-30 years in good health. Some clones in this sample may be carry-over from other donors' samples.

The chain carries TRBV11-2 and TRBJ2-2, with 9 nucleotides matching TRBD2. The CDR3 loop spans 17 amino acids. From germline, CDR1 is SGHAT and CDR2 FQNNGV. Trimming took 6 bases from V and 2 from J; bases not matched to a gene: 10. The DNA for the CDR3 is TGTGCCAGCAGAAAAACCGGGACTAGCCGAAACACCGGGGAGCTGTTTTTT. Translated: CASRKTGTSRNTGELFF. The variable domain in full, with the rest retrieved from reference TRBV11-2 and TRBJ2-2, is EAGVAQSPRYKIIEKRQSVAFWCNPISGHATLYWYQQILGQGPKLLIQFQNNGVVDDSQLPKDRFSAERLKGVDSTLKIQPAKLEDSAVYLCASRKTGTSRNTGELFFGEGSRLTVL.

This sequence joins TRBV28 and TRBJ2-7; D is ambiguous. V lost 6 bases, J lost 4 bases, and 19 bases lay in between. From germline, CDR1 is MDHEN and CDR2 SYDVKM. CDR3 length: 15 residues. CDR3 nucleotides: TGTGCCAGCAGACCCCAACGTTCGAGACCATACGAGCAGTACTTC. Translated: CASRPQRSRPYEQYF. Full variable domain (rest looked up from reference TRBV28 and TRBJ2-7): DVKVTQSSRYLVKRTGEKVFLECVQDMDHENMFWYRQDPGLGLRLIYFSYDVKMKEKGDIPEGYSVSREKKERFSLILESASTNQTSMYLCASRPQRSRPYEQYFGPGTRLTVT.

The chain uses TRBV5-5 and TRBJ2-7; the D gene is possibly TRBD2 (5 bases). Trimming cost V 4 bases and J 3 bases, with 17 bases left between them. Germline V gene data show CDR1 as SGHKS and CDR2 as YYEKEE (reference sequence). The CDR3 loop spans 15 amino acids. The CDR3 protein is CASSLRTEAHYEQYF. In DNA form, the CDR3 reads TGTGCCAGCAGCCTGCGGACGGAGGCTCACTACGAGCAGTACTTC. Full variable domain (missing parts from reference TRBV5-5 and TRBJ2-7): DAGVTQSPTHLIKTRGQQVTLRCSPISGHKSVSWYQQVLGQGPQFIFQYYEKEERGRGNFPDRFSARQFPNYSSELNVNALLLGDSALYLCASSLRTEAHYEQYFGPGTRLTVT.

This chain joins TRBV19 and TRBJ1-5, with D possibly being TRBD1 (5 bases). Trimming pared 3 bases from V and 6 bases from J, leaving 12 bases between. Germline CDR1 is LNHDA and CDR2 is SQIVND (reference sequence). This CDR3 is 14 amino acids long. DNA of the CDR3: TGTGCCAGTAGTATGGTCCCCGGGGCTCAGCCCCAGCATTTT. The encoded protein is CASSMVPGAQPQHF.

The chain is built from TRBV15 and TRBJ2-3; 11 bases line up with TRBD1. Per the germline V gene, CDR1 is LNHNV and CDR2 is YYDKDF (reference sequence). The ends lost 3 bases at V and 5 bases at J; junction bases unmatched: 1. The CDR3 extends over 14 amino acids. CDR3 region: CATSRGQGGDTQYF. CDR3 coding DNA: TGTGCCACCAGCAGGGGACAGGGGGGAGATACGCAGTATTTT.

The CDR3 DNA follows: TGTGCCAGCAGTCAAAATCTGGCTAGCGGGAGGGACGAGCAGTACTTC. This codes for CASSQNLASGRDEQYF. The V call is TRBV28, the J call TRBJ2-7; 12 nucleotides line up with TRBD2. The CDR3 consists of 16 residues. The ends lost 5 bases at V and 5 bases at J; junction bases unmatched: 10. Germline V CDR1 and CDR2: MDHEN, SYDVKM. Full variable domain (missing parts from reference TRBV28 and TRBJ2-7): DVKVTQSSRYLVKRTGEKVFLECVQDMDHENMFWYRQDPGLGLRLIYFSYDVKMKEKGDIPEGYSVSREKKERFSLILESASTNQTSMYLCASSQNLASGRDEQYFGPGTRLTVT.

This clone was counted once. V is TRBV5-6 and J is TRBJ1-1; possibly TRBD1 for D (6 bases). CDR3 size: 13 residues. Between the trimmed V and J ends, which lost 4 bases and 5 bases, there was a span of 12 bases. Per germline, CDR1 SGHDT and CDR2 YYEEEE. CDR3 sequence reads: CASSQRGGTEAFF. Here the CDR3 DNA reads TGTGCCAGCAGCCAGAGAGGGGGAACTGAAGCTTTCTTT.

The V gene is TRBV7-9, the J gene TRBJ1-6, with TRBD1 matching over 10 bases. V trimming: 5 bases; J trimming: 11 bases; junction bases outside the gene matches: 9. The V gene's germline CDR1 is SEHNR and CDR2 FQNEAQ (reference sequence). The CDR3 has 15 residues. Here the CDR3 reads CASSPIPGQGTPLHF. CDR3 DNA: TGTGCCAGCAGCCCGATACCGGGACAGGGGACACCCCTCCACTTT.